This passage covers 18 T cell receptor beta chains from one sample sequenced in a study of blood T cell repertoires in COVID-19. Method: immunoSEQ multiplex PCR; TCRdb's copy keeps in-frame clones and lacks some. The sample holds some 300,000 clones, roughly 86% seen once. The specimen sequenced was PBMCs or T cells enriched from blood (not recorded which). These receptors all come from a woman aged 25 to 39 who had recovered from COVID-19.

This clone showed up just a few times. The genes are TRBV5-4 and TRBJ1-4; 9 positions match TRBD1. CDR3 length: 15 amino acids. Looked up from germline, CDR1 is SGHNT and CDR2 is YYREEE (reference sequence). V trimming: 4 bases; J trimming: 6 bases; junction bases outside the gene matches: 7. The DNA for the CDR3 is TGTGCCAGCAGCACTTACAGGGGGCCGGATGAAAAACTGTTTTTT. Protein sequence: CASSTYRGPDEKLFF.

The chain links TRBV9 to TRBJ1-1; 8 nucleotides align to TRBD1. The CDR3 contains 15 residues. CDR1 is SGDLS, CDR2 YYNGEE, per germline. V shed 4 bases, J shed 3 bases, and the junction held 8 bases outside the gene matches. CDR3 nucleotide sequence: TGTGCCAGCAGCCTTACTACAGGGGGAGACACTGAAGCTTTCTTT. Its translation: CASSLTTGGDTEAFF.

In regard to this clone: The sample holds other DNA sequences that translate to the same CDR3. This rearrangement joins TRBV27 to TRBJ1-2; 8 positions match TRBD1. This CDR3 is 13 amino acids long. Germline CDR1 and CDR2: MNHEY and SMNVEV (reference sequence). The trim removed 6 bases at V and 1 base at J, leaving 1 base unmatched. CDR3 sequence (DNA): TGTGCCAGCAGCGGACAGGGTAACTATGGCTACACCTTC. This translates into CASSGQGNYGYTF.

The chain joins TRBV28 to TRBJ1-3; 7 bases line up with TRBD1. The junction had 2 bases not matched to a gene; V was cut back by 5 bases and J by 1 base. The CDR3 consists of 14 residues. Germline V gene data show CDR1 as MDHEN and CDR2 as SYDVKM. The CDR3 nucleotides read TGTGCCAGCAGTCAGACAGGGTCTGGAAACACCATATATTTT. Translated: CASSQTGSGNTIYF. The variable domain in full, with the rest retrieved from reference TRBV28 and TRBJ1-3, is DVKVTQSSRYLVKRTGEKVFLECVQDMDHENMFWYRQDPGLGLRLIYFSYDVKMKEKGDIPEGYSVSREKKERFSLILESASTNQTSMYLCASSQTGSGNTIYFGEGSWLTVV.

The chain joins TRBV11-3 to TRBJ1-2; 7 bases align to TRBD1. CDR3 length equals 17 residues. Germline V gives CDR1 SGHNT, CDR2 YENEEA. The ends lost 0 bases at V and 0 bases at J; junction bases unmatched: 7. CDR3 coding DNA: TGTGCCAGCAGCTTAGAAGCAGGGGGAGTCTCTAACTATGGCTACACCTTC. Its protein is CASSLEAGGVSNYGYTF.

The chain recombines TRBV27 with TRBJ2-2, with 10 bases lining up with TRBD2. CDR1 MNHEY and CDR2 SMNVEV come from the germline V gene (reference sequence). The V and J ends lost 2 bases and 3 bases, in that order; junction bases with no gene match: 6. The CDR3 sequence is 17 residues long. CDR3: CASSLKLAGGYTGELFF. CDR3 bases: TGTGCCAGCAGTTTAAAGTTAGCGGGGGGATACACCGGGGAGCTGTTTTTT.

This clone was observed a single time. This chain connects TRBV19 to TRBJ2-7, with 7 bases identical to TRBD2. The J call may be incorrect, as the DNA end agrees better with TRBJ2-1. Germline CDR1 LNHDA, CDR2 SQIVND (reference sequence). This CDR3 has 15 residues. CDR3 amino acids: CASSIVGPGGNEQFF. The DNA of the CDR3 is TGTGCCAGTAGTATAGTCGGGCCCGGGGGGAATGAGCAGTTCTTC.

The gene calls are TRBV5-1 and TRBJ2-3; the D gene is possibly TRBD1 (6 bases). CDR3 length: 15 amino acids. The V end lost 4 bases, the J end lost 1 base, and 13 bases lay between the germline ends. From germline, CDR1 is SGHRS and CDR2 YFSETQ. In DNA, the CDR3 is TGCGCCAGCAGCCCAGAACCAGGGGGCACAGATACGCAGTATTTT. It encodes CASSPEPGGTDTQYF.

V gene TRBV9 combines with J gene TRBJ1-2, with D possibly TRBD1 on 5 matching bases. Germline V CDR1 and CDR2: SGDLS, YYNGEE. The CDR3 spans 15 residues. The V end lost 1 base, the J end lost 0 bases, and 10 bases lay between the germline ends. CDR3 in DNA: TGTGCCAGCAGCGTACACAGGAGTACTAACTATGGCTACACCTTC. Translated: CASSVHRSTNYGYTF.

The chain combines TRBV15 with TRBJ1-1; D perhaps matches TRBD1 (5 bases). V was cut by 8 bases and J by 4 bases, with 17 bases left in between. The CDR3 extends over 14 amino acids. Germline lookup yields CDR1 LNHNV and CDR2 YYDKDF (reference sequence). CDR3 coding DNA: TGTGCCACCGAGGGCCTTGTGGGGGGCACTGAAGCTTTCTTT. It encodes CATEGLVGGTEAFF.

The chain recombines TRBV21-1 with TRBJ2-5; TRBD1 is the table's D call, not checked against the DNA. TRBV21-1 is noted as a pseudogene. The CDR3 is 12 amino acids. The DNA of the CDR3 is TGTGCCAGCCGTAAGGGGGTGGAGACCCAGTACTTC. Encoded protein: CASRKGVETQYF.

This clone was seen once. V usage is TRBV29-1 and J usage is TRBJ2-7; D perhaps matches TRBD1 (6 bases). Germline V gives CDR1 SQVTM, CDR2 ANQGSEA. The germline V and J ends were trimmed by 4 bases and 0 bases, with 13 bases remaining between them. The CDR3 spans 14 residues. CDR3 amino acids: CSVAGTPTSYEQYF. In nucleotides, the CDR3 is TGCAGCGTTGCCGGGACACCCACCTCCTACGAGCAGTACTTC.

The chain recombines TRBV5-6 with TRBJ2-6; no firm D call. This CDR3 spans 16 amino acids. CDR1 is SGHDT and CDR2 is YYEEEE in the germline V gene. V dropped 3 bases and J dropped 1 base, with 11 bases sitting between them. The CDR3 spells CASSSPLGSGANVLTF. In DNA form, the CDR3 reads TGTGCCAGCAGCTCGCCTCTAGGTTCTGGGGCCAACGTCCTGACTTTC.

This chain connects TRBV6-5 to TRBJ1-4; TRBD1 agrees at 9 bases. V shed 1 base and J 7 bases; nucleotides not matched to a gene: 7. This CDR3 spans 16 amino acids. Germline V gives CDR1 MNHEY, CDR2 SVGAGI. In nucleotides, the CDR3 is TGTGCCAGCAGTTACTGGGGGACAGGGATCGGTGAAAAACTGTTTTTT. Amino acid sequence: CASSYWGTGIGEKLFF.

The J gene is TRBJ2-1, the V gene TRBV2, with a tentative D call TRBD1 (5 bases). From germline, CDR1 is SNHLY and CDR2 FYNNEI. The V end was cut by 6 bases, the J end by 6 bases, with 21 bases between. This CDR3 contains 16 residues. The CDR3: CASRISRGRVGNEQFF. The DNA for the CDR3 is TGTGCCAGCAGAATTTCAAGGGGTCGGGTAGGCAATGAGCAGTTCTTC.

This chain uses TRBV6-5 with TRBJ2-3; 7 nucleotides align to TRBD2. This CDR3 contains 15 residues. Looked up from germline, CDR1 is MNHEY and CDR2 is SVGAGI. Trimming removed 7 bases from V and 3 bases from J; junction bases left unmatched: 10. This CDR3 is CASTEGRVGTDTQYF. DNA for the CDR3: TGTGCCAGCACCGAAGGGAGGGTGGGTACAGATACGCAGTATTTT.

The rearrangement links TRBV9 to TRBJ1-1; D unclear. The CDR3 has 14 amino acids. Deletions cut 0 bases from V and 1 base from J, with 7 bases between. Germline values: CDR1 SGDLS, CDR2 YYNGEE. The CDR3 is CASSVAVQNTEAFF. The CDR3 nucleotides are TGTGCCAGCAGCGTAGCAGTTCAGAACACTGAAGCTTTCTTT. The full variable domain, completed using reference TRBV9 and TRBJ1-1, is DSGVTQTPKHLITATGQRVTLRCSPRSGDLSVYWYQQSLDQGLQFLIQYYNGEERAKGNILERFSAQQFPDLHSELNLSSLELGDSALYFCASSVAVQNTEAFFGQGTRLTVV.

The chain joins TRBV9 to TRBJ2-7, with a possible D match to TRBD2 (5 bases). The CDR3 has 14 residues. V lost 4 bases and J lost 2, with 13 bases in between. Per germline, CDR1 SGDLS and CDR2 YYNGEE. CDR3 DNA sequence: TGTGCCAGCAGCAACTCGGACTCCCCCTACGAGCAGTACTTC. Translating gives CASSNSDSPYEQYF.